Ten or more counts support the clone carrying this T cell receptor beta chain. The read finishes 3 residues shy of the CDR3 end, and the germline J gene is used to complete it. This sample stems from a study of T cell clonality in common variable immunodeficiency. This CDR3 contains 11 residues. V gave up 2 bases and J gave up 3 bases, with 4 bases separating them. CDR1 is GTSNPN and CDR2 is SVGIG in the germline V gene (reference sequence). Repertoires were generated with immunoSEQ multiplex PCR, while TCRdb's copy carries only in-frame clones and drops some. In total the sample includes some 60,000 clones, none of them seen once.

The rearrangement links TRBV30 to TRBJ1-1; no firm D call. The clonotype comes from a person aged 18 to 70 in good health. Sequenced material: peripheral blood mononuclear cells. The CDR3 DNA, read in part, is TGTGCCTGGAGTCTCTACACTGAA. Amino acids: CAWSLYTE. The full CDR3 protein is CAWSLYTEAFF.